One and the same sample provided the 4 T cell receptor beta chains below, sequenced in a study of technical replicates of blood from a few donors. Assay: immunoSEQ multiplex PCR; the TCRdb copy retains only in-frame clones and omits some. The sample lists some 80,000 clones, 85% to 95% occurring once. The sample comprised T cells isolated from PBMCs. These receptors originate from a human donor in good health.

On this clone itself: Within the sample, other DNA sequences also encode this same CDR3. The chain employs TRBV7-3 and TRBJ1-1, with D tentatively TRBD1 (5 bases). Germline V gene lookup returns CDR1 SGHTA and CDR2 FQGTGA. Trimming left V 1 base short and J 4 bases short, with 7 bases between. The CDR3 runs to 13 residues. In DNA, the CDR3 is TGTGCCAGCAGCTTAAGCAGGGTCACTGAAGCTTTCTTT. It translates to CASSLSRVTEAFF.

The chain couples TRBV19 to TRBJ2-2, with TRBD1 matching over 11 bases. CDR1 LNHDA and CDR2 SQIVND come from the germline V gene (reference sequence). The V segment lost 8 bases and the J segment 5 bases; nucleotides outside the gene matches: 4. This CDR3 is built from 14 residues. The CDR3 DNA sequence: TGTGCCAGTTCTGGGACAGGGGGAACCGGGGAGCTGTTTTTT. Protein: CASSGTGGTGELFF.

This rearrangement joins TRBV25-1 to TRBJ2-7, with 10 bases aligning to TRBD2. Trimming at V came to 3 bases and at J to 2 bases, leaving 13 bases not matched to a gene. Germline lookup yields CDR1 MGHDK and CDR2 SYGVNS. The CDR3 totals 18 residues. The CDR3 bases are TGTGCCAGCAGTGACCCGAGCTCTGCTAGCGGGAGACCCTACGAGCAGTACTTC. Its translation is CASSDPSSASGRPYEQYF.

This chain joins TRBV18 and TRBJ1-4, with TRBD1 as a possible D gene (6 bases). Germline-derived CDR1 and CDR2 are KGHSH and LQKENI. CDR3 length equals 15 residues. Trimming took off 2 bases at V and 7 bases at J, with 14 bases between the two ends. CDR3 coding DNA: TGTGCCAGCTCACCAAGAGGAACAGGGAGTGAAAAACTGTTTTTT. It is translated as CASSPRGTGSEKLFF. Looking up the rest from reference TRBV18 and TRBJ1-4 gives the full variable domain: NAGVMQNPRHLVRRRGQEARLRCSPMKGHSHVYWYRQLPEEGLKFMVYLQKENIIDESGMPKERFSAEFPKEGPSILRIQQVVRGDSAAYFCASSPRGTGSEKLFFGSGTQLSVL.